This entry lists 21 T cell receptor beta chains sequenced from one sample in a study of T-cell reconstitution after alpha-beta-depleted transplantation in children (dated by TCRdb to the mid-2010s). The library was produced with PCR. TCRdb shows the sequencer as Illumina HiSeq 2500. To normalize quantification of the TCRbeta repertoire, the TCR libraries were built with molecular barcoding that relied on unique molecular identifiers. TCRdb handled the public reads itself, with Q25 trimming in fastp and clone calling in MiXCR, and kept productive beta chains. Each CDR3 protein gets just one entry, which takes the most common genes and DNA from the rows behind it. The sample table holds some 600,000 distinct CDR3 sequences, of which 13% were seen once. The ten most abundant clones make up over 2% of the sample. Taken with the paper, the label for treatment or condition translates to: allogeneic hematopoietic cell transplantation with graft depleted of TCRalphabeta T cells and CD19 B cells.

The specimen comprised PBMCs, mostly from graft donor cells, sampled 360 days after TCRalphabeta/CD19-depleted stem cell transplant. These receptors originate from a male patient younger than 18 who had a stem cell transplant for acute myeloid leukemia, so the T cells may come from the graft donor.

This clonotype has ten or more counts. The chain has TRBV6-2 or TRBV6-3 and TRBJ1-1; D remains ambiguous. CDR3 length: 14 residues. Germline-derived CDR1 and CDR2 are MNHEY and SVGEGT. The V gene lost 3 bases and the J gene lost 2 bases, with 10 bases spanning the gap. DNA for the CDR3: TGTGCCAGCAGTTATTGGGAGCCTAACACTGAAGCTTTCTTT. Its protein is CASSYWEPNTEAFF.

This chain connects TRBV7-6 to TRBJ2-6; D is perhaps TRBD1 (6 bases). This CDR3 spans 17 amino acids. Per the germline V gene, CDR1 is SGHVS and CDR2 is FNYEAQ. V dropped 3 bases and J dropped 0 bases, with 12 bases sitting between them. The CDR3 spells CASSFRGQISGANVLTF. For the CDR3, the DNA is TGTGCCAGCAGCTTCCGGGGACAAATCTCTGGGGCCAACGTCCTGACTTTC.

There are a few counts of this clonotype. The rearrangement links TRBV7-2 to TRBJ2-2; possible D gene TRBD1, 5 bases. V dropped 0 bases and J dropped 13 bases, with 12 bases sitting between them. This CDR3 is built from 13 residues. Looked up from germline, CDR1 is SGHTA and CDR2 is FQGNSA. The CDR3 nucleotides are TGTGCCAGCAGCTTAGCGTTTGGGGCTTCGCTGTTTTTT. Translating gives CASSLAFGASLFF.

This clonotype has a count of ten or more. This chain connects TRBV20-1 to TRBJ2-1; 7 bases are a match to TRBD2. Losses at the gene ends were 4 bases for V and 4 bases for J; bases not matched to a gene: 4. This CDR3 spans 13 amino acids. Per germline, CDR1 DFQATT and CDR2 SNEGSKA (reference sequence). The CDR3 sequence: CSANSGTYNEQFF. The CDR3 coding sequence is TGCAGTGCTAACAGCGGGACGTACAATGAGCAGTTCTTC.

This clonotype was recorded many times. The chain couples TRBV29-1 to TRBJ2-2; D gene ambiguous. The CDR3 has 14 amino acids. Trimming stripped 1 base from V and 2 bases from J, with 8 bases between. The germline gives CDR1 SQVTM, CDR2 ANQGSEA. The CDR3 protein is CSVEGSHNTGELFF. Here the CDR3 DNA reads TGCAGCGTTGAAGGGTCCCACAACACCGGGGAGCTGTTTTTT.

The chain combines TRBV11-2 with TRBJ2-7; TRBD2 aligns across 13 bases. Germline V CDR1 and CDR2: SGHAT, FQNNGV. J lost 4 bases, V lost 4 bases, and 16 bases had no gene match. CDR3 length: 19 residues. The CDR3 loop reads CASSSPRRTSGSSAYEQYF. DNA of the CDR3: TGTGCCAGCAGCTCCCCTCGAAGGACTAGCGGGAGTAGTGCGTACGAGCAGTACTTC.

The rearrangement joins TRBV7-2 to TRBJ1-1; 7 bases match TRBD1. The CDR3 runs to 13 residues. V lost 7 bases, J lost 5 bases, and 7 bases stayed unmatched. Germline V lookup: CDR1 SGHTA, CDR2 FQGNSA. CDR3 region: CASNDRVWTEAFF. The CDR3 region has the DNA TGTGCCAGCAACGACAGGGTTTGGACTGAAGCTTTCTTT.

This clonotype was detected a few times. The rearrangement links TRBV11-3 to TRBJ2-1, with TRBD2 identical over 14 bases. CDR3 size: 18 residues. After removal of 1 base from V and 6 bases from J, the junction contained 8 bases not matched to a gene. CDR1 is SGHNT and CDR2 is YENEEA in the germline V gene. Written as DNA, the CDR3 is TGTGCCAGCAGCTTAGTTGGACTAGCGGGAGGTGTGGGCAATGAGCAGTTCTTC. It encodes CASSLVGLAGGVGNEQFF.

This rearrangement joins TRBV7-2 to TRBJ1-1; D is perhaps TRBD1 (6 bases). Germline V CDR1 and CDR2: SGHTA, FQGNSA. V lost 5 bases and J lost 4, with 20 bases in between. The CDR3 is 16 residues long. For the CDR3, the DNA is TGTGCCAGCAGCCCGAGGCCCAGGGGAGAAGGCACTGAAGCTTTCTTT. Amino acids: CASSPRPRGEGTEAFF.

This clonotype was detected a few times. The chain uses TRBV5-1 and TRBJ1-2; D is undetermined. V was shortened by 5 bases and J by 5 bases, with 13 bases between the two germline ends. This CDR3 spans 13 amino acids. The germline V gene has CDR1 SGHRS and CDR2 YFSETQ. DNA of the CDR3: TGCGCCAGCAGTCCCGGGATATTGTATGGCTACACCTTC. Amino acids: CASSPGILYGYTF.

This clonotype was observed a handful of times. The chain combines TRBV29-1 with TRBJ2-2; D tentatively fits TRBD1 or TRBD2 (7 bases each). Trimming pared 7 bases from V and 1 base from J, leaving 13 bases between. CDR3 length: 14 residues. Germline CDR1 and CDR2: SQVTM and ANQGSEA. Here the CDR3 reads CSALRGGNTGELFF. CDR3 nucleotide sequence: TGCAGCGCTCTCAGGGGGGGGAACACCGGGGAGCTGTTTTTT.

The sample holds many counts of this clonotype. V is TRBV14 and J is TRBJ2-5; D not certain. Germline CDR1 reads SGHDN; CDR2 reads FVKESK. The CDR3 sequence is 14 residues long. Trimming took off 4 bases at V and 1 base at J, with 10 bases between the two ends. CDR3 amino acids: CASSPDGIQETQYF. The CDR3 DNA reads TGTGCCAGCAGCCCGGACGGAATCCAAGAGACCCAGTACTTC.

This clonotype was found many times. The rearrangement uses TRBV14 and TRBJ2-1, with D possibly matching TRBD2 (5 bases). Trimming took off 1 base at V and 7 bases at J, with 8 bases between the two ends. Germline values: CDR1 SGHDN, CDR2 FVKESK. The CDR3 length is 13 residues. The CDR3 is CASSQVRGNEQFF. DNA of the CDR3: TGTGCCAGCAGCCAAGTCCGAGGGAATGAGCAGTTCTTC.

The chain combines TRBV27 with TRBJ2-7, with 13 bases aligning to TRBD2. Germline lookup yields CDR1 MNHEY and CDR2 SMNVEV (reference sequence). Trimming removed 4 bases from V and 7 bases from J; junction bases left unmatched: 13. The CDR3 has 17 amino acids. The CDR3 reads CASSSLLTSGRAWEQYF. The DNA for the CDR3 is TGTGCCAGCAGTTCCCTTCTAACTAGCGGGAGGGCGTGGGAGCAGTACTTC.

The chain employs TRBV15 and TRBJ2-5; TRBD2 agrees at 11 bases. CDR1 is LNHNV, CDR2 YYDKDF, per germline (reference sequence). CDR3 length equals 16 residues. The J segment lost 4 bases and the V segment lost 0 bases, leaving 4 bases of the junction unmatched. The CDR3 reads CATSRDLAGGPETQYF. The CDR3 DNA reads as TGTGCCACCAGCAGAGACCTAGCGGGAGGCCCAGAGACCCAGTACTTC.

This clonotype has more than one count but fewer than ten. Relative to the germline gene, one junction end is altered; a read error may explain this. The chain couples TRBV7-2 to TRBJ1-1; D is ambiguous. Germline CDR1 and CDR2: SGHTA and FQGNSA. This CDR3 comprises 14 residues. CDR3: CASSLLRVNTEVFF. As DNA, the CDR3 is TGTGCCAGCAGCTTACTTCGGGTGAACACTGAAGTTTTCTTT.

The chain is built from TRBV14 and TRBJ2-1; the D is unclear. The CDR3 sequence is 17 residues long. CDR1 and CDR2 (germline): SGHDN, FVKESK. Trimming took 0 bases from V and 0 from J, leaving 12 bases between them. CDR3 residues: CASSQDIRDRSYNEQFF. The CDR3 DNA is TGTGCCAGCAGCCAAGATATTCGAGATCGCTCCTACAATGAGCAGTTCTTC.

This clonotype was counted only a few times. This chain links TRBV20-1 with TRBJ2-7; D uncertain. CDR1 DFQATT and CDR2 SNEGSKA come from the germline V gene (reference sequence). The V gene lost 3 bases and the J gene lost 8 bases, with 20 bases spanning the gap. This CDR3 is built from 14 residues. CDR3 region: CSASTVVSAEKQYF. CDR3 bases: TGCAGTGCTAGTACCGTGGTGTCGGCGGAAAAGCAGTACTTC.

The CDR3 coding sequence is TGCAGCGTTCCGGGGAATAAAGCTTTCTTT. Its protein is CSVPGNKAFF. V gene TRBV29-1 combines with J gene TRBJ1-1; D gene unclear. The CDR3 sequence is 10 residues long. V dropped 5 bases and J dropped 9 bases, with 10 bases sitting between them. Germline assignment: CDR1 SQVTM and CDR2 ANQGSEA. Full variable domain (outside the CDR3, taken from reference TRBV29-1 and TRBJ1-1): SAVISQKPSRDICQRGTSLTIQCQVDSQVTMMFWYRQQPGQSLTLIATANQGSEATYESGFVIDKFPISRPNLTFSTLTVSNMSPEDSSIYLCSVPGNKAFFGQGTRLTVV.

V and J are TRBV7-9 and TRBJ2-1; TRBD1 matches at 8 bases. CDR3 size: 16 residues. Germline loops: CDR1 SEHNR, CDR2 FQNEAQ (reference sequence). J was trimmed by 1 base and V by 5 bases; bases with no gene match: 7. CDR3 nucleotide sequence: TGTGCCAGCAGCCAAAGACAGGGGTCGTCCTACAATGAGCAGTTCTTC. It is translated as CASSQRQGSSYNEQFF.

As to this clonotype: One end of the junction is discordant with germline, which a read error may explain. The gene calls are TRBV20-1 and TRBJ2-2; TRBD1 might be the D (7 bases). Germline lookup yields CDR1 DFQATT and CDR2 SNEGSKA (reference sequence). The CDR3 extends over 14 amino acids. CDR3 nucleotides: TGCAGTGCTAGAAGACAGGGAGGAGCCGGGGAGCCGTTTTTT. Amino acids: CSARRQGGAGEPFF.